The 8 T cell receptor beta chains in this list originate from one sample, sequenced in a study of regulatory T cells in long-lasting Graves disease. CDR3-region Arm-PCR and iRepertoire HTBI primers produced the TCR beta libraries. TCRdb passed the multiplex PCR reads through MiXCR, listing each CDR3 protein once. Of around 340,000 distinct CDR3 sequences listed, about 18% are singletons. The time point was: persistent/refractory GD, antithyroid drugs over 5 years with positive TRAb. The authors made the TCR library using RNA they extracted from PBMCs. Sequences were derived from peripheral blood mononuclear cells (PBMCs), sampled when the disease was refractory, from a patient treated with antithyroid drugs. All receptors come from a female donor with Graves disease.

Concerning this clonotype: A read error is possible here, since a much larger clone lies one base away. The CDR3 nucleotides are TGTGCCAGCAGTCCACTTGACGGGGGGGGGAATTCACCCCTCCACTTT. Its protein is CASSPLDGGGNSPLHF. The chain uses TRBV6-1 and TRBJ1-6; maybe TRBD1 (5 bases). Germline lookup yields CDR1 MNHNS and CDR2 SASEGT. V lost 5 bases to trimming and J lost 7 bases, with 18 bases between them. This CDR3 contains 16 residues.

The sample holds a few counts of this clonotype. The chain uses TRBV19 and TRBJ1-1; D is possibly TRBD1 (5 bases). Between the trimmed V and J ends, which lost 6 bases and 1 base, there was a span of 9 bases. The CDR3 totals 13 residues. Germline CDR1 and CDR2: LNHDA and SQIVND (reference sequence). The CDR3 DNA follows: TGTGCCAGTAGCGACAGCCGGAACACTGAAGCTTTCTTT. Its translation: CASSDSRNTEAFF.

The gene calls are TRBV12-5 and TRBJ2-3, with TRBD2 identical over 9 bases. The CDR3 spans 15 residues. V dropped 8 bases and J dropped 3; count of bases not matched to a gene: 9. CDR1 LGHNT and CDR2 FRNRAP come from the germline V gene. CDR3 in DNA: TGTGCTAGTCGGCGGGGGGGCCTTATGACAGATACGCAGTATTTT. This sequence encodes CASRRGGLMTDTQYF.

This chain uses TRBV6-2 or TRBV6-3 with TRBJ2-7; 8 bases line up with TRBD2. Germline V lookup: CDR1 MNHEY, CDR2 SVGEGT. Losses at the gene ends were 5 bases for V and 3 bases for J; bases not matched to a gene: 6. CDR3 length: 14 residues. CDR3 nucleotides: TGTGCCAGCAGTAAGCGGGGGTCCAACTACGAGCAGTACTTC. It yields the protein CASSKRGSNYEQYF.

This clonotype was detected many times. The chain carries TRBV11-2 and TRBJ2-6; no clear D gene. There are 16 residues in the CDR3. Trimming cost V 0 bases and J 0 bases, with 6 bases left between them. CDR1 and CDR2 (germline): SGHAT, FQNNGV. The CDR3 region has the DNA TGTGCCAGCAGCTTAGATAGGATCTCTGGGGCCAACGTCCTGACTTTC. Translating gives CASSLDRISGANVLTF.

For this clonotype: This may be a read error, as it is one base from a much larger clone. The J gene is TRBJ2-5, the V gene TRBV24-1; D might be TRBD1 (5 bases). The CDR3 loop spans 14 amino acids. Germline V CDR1 and CDR2: KGHDR, SFDVKD. The CDR3 DNA sequence: TGTGCCGCCAGTGAAGGCAGGGCCCAAGAGACCCAGTACTTC. Translated, it gives CAASEGRAQETQYF.

The chain couples TRBV12-3 or TRBV12-4 to TRBJ2-1; tentatively, D is TRBD2 (5 bases). The V end lost 7 bases, the J end lost 0 bases, and 16 bases lay between the germline ends. The CDR3 totals 16 residues. CDR3 residues: CASTREGVSSYNEQFF. For the CDR3, the DNA is TGTGCCAGCACCCGTGAGGGCGTCAGCTCCTACAATGAGCAGTTCTTC.

This clonotype appeared many times. This chain uses TRBV12-5 with TRBJ1-2; tentative D call: TRBD1 (5 bases). CDR3 size: 15 residues. The ends were cut back, 0 bases at V and 8 bases at J, with 16 bases in the middle. The germline V gene encodes CDR1 LGHNT and CDR2 FRNRAP. CDR3 region: CASGLVLGRVEGYTF. CDR3 bases: TGTGCTAGTGGTTTGGTCCTCGGCAGGGTGGAAGGCTACACCTTC.